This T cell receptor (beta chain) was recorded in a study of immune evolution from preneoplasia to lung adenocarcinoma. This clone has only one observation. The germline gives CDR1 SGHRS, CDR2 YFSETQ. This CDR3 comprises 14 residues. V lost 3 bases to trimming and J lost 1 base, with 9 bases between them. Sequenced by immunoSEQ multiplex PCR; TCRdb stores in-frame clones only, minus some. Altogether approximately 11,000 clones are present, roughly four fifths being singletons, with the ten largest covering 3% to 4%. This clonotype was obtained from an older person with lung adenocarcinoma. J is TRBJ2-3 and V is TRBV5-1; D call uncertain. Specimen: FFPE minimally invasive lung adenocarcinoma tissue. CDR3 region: CASSSLGGTDTQYF. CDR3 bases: TGCGCCAGCAGCTCATTGGGCGGCACAGATACGCAGTATTTT.